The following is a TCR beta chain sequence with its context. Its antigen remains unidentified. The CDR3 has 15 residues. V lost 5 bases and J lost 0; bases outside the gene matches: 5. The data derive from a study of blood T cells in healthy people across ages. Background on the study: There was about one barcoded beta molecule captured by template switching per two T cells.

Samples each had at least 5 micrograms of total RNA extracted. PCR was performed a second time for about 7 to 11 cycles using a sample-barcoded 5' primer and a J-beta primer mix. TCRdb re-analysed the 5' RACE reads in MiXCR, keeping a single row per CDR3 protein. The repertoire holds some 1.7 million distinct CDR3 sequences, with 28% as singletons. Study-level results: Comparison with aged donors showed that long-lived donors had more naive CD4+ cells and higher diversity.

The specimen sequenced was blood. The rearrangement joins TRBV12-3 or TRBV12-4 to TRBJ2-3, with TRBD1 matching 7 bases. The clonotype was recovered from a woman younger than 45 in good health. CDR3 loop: CASSPDRASTDTQYF. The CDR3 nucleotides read TGTGCCAGCAGTCCCGACAGGGCTAGCACAGATACGCAGTATTTT.